These T cell receptor beta chains were read from a single sample in a study of cytomegalovirus exposure and HLA in healthy donors. Using immunoSEQ multiplex PCR, the repertoire was profiled, and TCRdb retains in-frame clones only, with some absent. The data hold 120,000 or so clones, with around 84% observed a single time. The sequencing sample was made of PBMCs. The source is a man aged 18 to 29 in good health and CMV-seronegative. Each CDR3 is given with its conserved first and last residue.

>TRBV11-2|TRBJ1-2
CASSPRTGVGSDGYTF
>TRBV9|TRBJ1-2
CASSLRPDRGHGYTF
>TRBV14|TRBJ2-5
CASSQRWETQYF
>TRBV4-2|TRBJ1-3
CASSQEGTGWGNTIYF
>TRBV18|TRBJ1-5
CASSQVTQGGQPQHF
>TRBV4-1|TRBJ2-5
CASSQAGLAGETQYF
>TRBV6-1|TRBJ1-5
CASSLASYSNQPQHF
>TRBV5-4|TRBJ1-3
CASSLGMQEAGNTIYF
>TRBV7-9|TRBJ1-1
CSSSFLGGVNTEAFF
>TRBV6-1|TRBJ2-1
CASSGLAGGHLDEQFF
>TRBV12-5|TRBJ2-2
CASGLVIGGAGGRTGELFF
>TRBV5-4|TRBJ2-5
CASSRGHRGEETQYF
>TRBV5-4|TRBJ2-5
CASSSPGTSGGAVETQYF
>TRBV10-3|TRBJ2-7
CAISLGGSYEQYF
>TRBV4-1|TRBJ1-2
CASSHLTGNYGYTF
>TRBV2|TRBJ1-5
CASSRDSNQPQHF
>TRBV6-5|TRBJ1-1
CASSYSVTGVDEAFF
>TRBV6-1|TRBJ1-1
CASSRDRGPGTEAFF
>TRBV9|TRBJ1-1
CASSVAAGWDTEAFF
>TRBV2|TRBJ1-2
CASRVSGGGYGYIF
>TRBV6-5|NA
CASSRQGGPPYEQYF
>TRBV6-4|TRBJ2-7
CAHMGGAYEQYF
>TRBV2|TRBJ2-7
CASSEGTEQYF
>TRBV14|TRBJ2-7
CASSLTGYEQYF
>TRBV4-3|TRBJ2-5
CASSQERGAQETQYF
>TRBV6-1|TRBJ1-2
CASHQGQGFYGYTF
>TRBV7-6|TRBJ1-6
CASSLVSGVNSPLHF
>TRBV18|TRBJ1-4
CASSPLLGQGEEKLFF
>TRBV4-2|TRBJ1-6
CASSQDQQNNSPLHF